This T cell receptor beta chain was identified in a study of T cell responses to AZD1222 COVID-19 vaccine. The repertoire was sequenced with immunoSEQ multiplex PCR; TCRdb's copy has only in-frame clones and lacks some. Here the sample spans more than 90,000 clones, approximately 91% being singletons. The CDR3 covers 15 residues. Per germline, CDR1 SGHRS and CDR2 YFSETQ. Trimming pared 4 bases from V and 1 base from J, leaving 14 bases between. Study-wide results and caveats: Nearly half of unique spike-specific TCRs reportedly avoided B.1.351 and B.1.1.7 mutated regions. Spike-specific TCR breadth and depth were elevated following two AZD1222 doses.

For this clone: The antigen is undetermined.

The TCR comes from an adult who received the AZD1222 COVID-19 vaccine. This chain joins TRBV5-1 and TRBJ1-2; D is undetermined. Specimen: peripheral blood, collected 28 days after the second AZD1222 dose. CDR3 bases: TGCGCCAGCAGCAAAGGGCCCGAGGGTAACTATGGCTACACCTTC. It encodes CASSKGPEGNYGYTF.